The rows below give T cell receptor beta chains drawn from one sample of a study of blood T cell repertoires in COVID-19. Some clones are missing from TCRdb's copy, which holds only in-frame ones; the method was immunoSEQ multiplex PCR. Of some 160,000 clones detected, around nine tenths appear once; the ten largest clones hold 10%. Sequencing used peripheral blood. Every receptor here comes from a woman in her 70s with COVID-19, enrolled during active disease. CDR3s include the opening cysteine and the closing phenylalanine or tryptophan. The order of the fields is clone size, D gene, J gene, V gene, CDR3 protein, CDR3 DNA. The D gene is left open where the match is weak. Size values are once, few and many counts, or a class for expanded clones, and some rows have none.

clone_size: -
d_call: TRBD1
j_call: TRBJ1-4
v_call: TRBV5-1
cdr3_aa: CASSHGTGTNEKLFF
cdr3_nt: TGCGCCAGCAGCCACGGGACAGGGACTAATGAAAAACTGTTTTTT

clone_size: -
d_call: -
j_call: TRBJ1-5
v_call: TRBV7-9
cdr3_aa: CASSSGRETSNQPQHF
cdr3_nt: TGTGCCAGCAGCTCCGGACGGGAAACCAGCAATCAGCCCCAGCATTTT

clone_size: -
d_call: TRBD1
j_call: TRBJ1-4
v_call: TRBV7-9
cdr3_aa: CASSLAGQGGLEKLFF
cdr3_nt: TGTGCCAGCAGCTTAGCGGGGCAGGGGGGCTTGGAAAAACTGTTTTTT

clone_size: -
d_call: TRBD1
j_call: TRBJ2-7
v_call: TRBV18
cdr3_aa: CASLGDRDLYEQYF
cdr3_nt: TGTGCCAGCCTGGGGGACAGGGACCTCTACGAGCAGTACTTC

clone_size: -
d_call: TRBD1
j_call: TRBJ1-2
v_call: TRBV5-6
cdr3_aa: CASSLVGDSTSYTF
cdr3_nt: TGTGCCAGCAGCTTGGTAGGGGACAGTACGAGTTACACCTTC

clone_size: once
d_call: TRBD1
j_call: TRBJ2-7
v_call: TRBV3-1/TRBV3-2
cdr3_aa: CASSRGGQGKSYEQYF
cdr3_nt: TGTGCCAGCAGCCGGGGGGGACAGGGAAAATCCTACGAGCAGTACTTC

clone_size: once
d_call: TRBD1
j_call: TRBJ1-1
v_call: TRBV6-5
cdr3_aa: CASRTGQVGTEAFF
cdr3_nt: TGTGCCAGCAGGACCGGACAGGTGGGGACTGAAGCTTTCTTT

clone_size: -
d_call: TRBD1
j_call: TRBJ1-1
v_call: TRBV3-1/TRBV3-2
cdr3_aa: CASSHSDRVNTEAFF
cdr3_nt: TGTGCCAGCAGCCACTCGGACAGGGTGAACACTGAAGCTTTCTTT

clone_size: -
d_call: -
j_call: TRBJ2-7
v_call: TRBV30
cdr3_aa: CACFRGVEQYF
cdr3_nt: TGTGCCTGTTTCAGGGGGGTCGAGCAGTACTTC

clone_size: -
d_call: TRBD1
j_call: TRBJ2-2
v_call: TRBV6-5
cdr3_aa: CASRGQGRSGELFF
cdr3_nt: TGTGCCAGCAGAGGACAGGGCAGATCCGGGGAGCTGTTTTTT

clone_size: -
d_call: TRBD1
j_call: TRBJ2-1
v_call: TRBV3-1/TRBV3-2
cdr3_aa: CASSGITGTGSHEQFF
cdr3_nt: TGTGCCAGCAGCGGGATCACCGGGACAGGGTCCCATGAGCAGTTCTTC

clone_size: -
d_call: TRBD1
j_call: TRBJ1-2
v_call: TRBV28
cdr3_aa: CASSLGQGRSLF
cdr3_nt: TGTGCCAGCAGTCTAGGACAGGGCAGATCCCTCTTC

clone_size: -
d_call: -
j_call: TRBJ2-3
v_call: TRBV4-1
cdr3_aa: CASSQGQRAAWLTDTQYF
cdr3_nt: TGCGCCAGCAGCCAAGGGCAGCGTGCGGCCTGGTTAACAGATACGCAGTATTTT

clone_size: few
d_call: -
j_call: TRBJ1-4
v_call: TRBV18
cdr3_aa: CASSPVSATNEKLFF
cdr3_nt: TGTGCCAGCTCACCCGTCAGTGCAACTAATGAAAAACTGTTTTTT

clone_size: -
d_call: -
j_call: TRBJ2-2
v_call: TRBV2
cdr3_aa: CASKTTGNTGELFF
cdr3_nt: TGTGCCAGCAAGACGACAGGCAACACCGGGGAGCTGTTTTTT

clone_size: once
d_call: -
j_call: TRBJ2-5
v_call: TRBV19
cdr3_aa: CASSSGASWGETQYF
cdr3_nt: TGTGCCAGTAGTAGCGGGGCATCTTGGGGAGAGACCCAGTACTTC

clone_size: once
d_call: -
j_call: TRBJ1-4
v_call: TRBV19
cdr3_aa: CASTIRDTNEKLFF
cdr3_nt: TGTGCCAGTACCATCCGGGACACCAATGAAAAACTGTTTTTT

clone_size: -
d_call: TRBD1
j_call: TRBJ1-4
v_call: TRBV18
cdr3_aa: CASSPQTGRNEKLFF
cdr3_nt: TGTGCCAGCTCACCTCAGACAGGGCGTAATGAAAAACTGTTTTTT

clone_size: once
d_call: TRBD1
j_call: TRBJ2-5
v_call: TRBV7-9
cdr3_aa: CASSIGDRGVRETQYF
cdr3_nt: TGTGCCAGCAGTATCGGGGACAGGGGAGTGCGAGAGACCCAGTACTTC

clone_size: -
d_call: -
j_call: TRBJ1-1
v_call: TRBV30
cdr3_aa: CAWSVQGNTEAFF
cdr3_nt: TGTGCCTGGAGTGTACAGGGTAACACTGAAGCTTTCTTT

clone_size: -
d_call: -
j_call: TRBJ1-5
v_call: TRBV11-2
cdr3_aa: CASSLLSDRRRPQHF
cdr3_nt: TGTGCCAGCAGCCTACTATCTGACCGTCGTCGGCCCCAGCATTTT

clone_size: -
d_call: -
j_call: TRBJ2-1
v_call: TRBV5-1
cdr3_aa: CASSLGASTYNEQFF
cdr3_nt: TGCGCCAGCAGCTTGGGGGCTAGCACCTACAATGAGCAGTTCTTC

clone_size: once
d_call: TRBD1
j_call: TRBJ2-1
v_call: TRBV7-9
cdr3_aa: CASSPHRDRPYNEQFF
cdr3_nt: TGTGCCAGCAGCCCTCACCGGGACAGGCCTTACAATGAGCAGTTCTTC

clone_size: few
d_call: -
j_call: TRBJ2-2
v_call: TRBV24-1
cdr3_aa: CATSQEWGDTGELFF
cdr3_nt: TGTGCCACCAGTCAGGAGTGGGGGGACACCGGGGAGCTGTTTTTT

clone_size: -
d_call: -
j_call: TRBJ2-1
v_call: TRBV5-4
cdr3_aa: CASSLANVPTNEQFF
cdr3_nt: TGTGCCAGCAGCTTGGCCAACGTTCCAACAAATGAGCAGTTCTTC

clone_size: -
d_call: TRBD1
j_call: TRBJ2-7
v_call: TRBV18
cdr3_aa: CASSPGQGLSYEQYF
cdr3_nt: TGTGCCAGCTCACCGGGACAGGGACTTTCCTACGAGCAGTACTTC

clone_size: -
d_call: TRBD1
j_call: TRBJ2-7
v_call: TRBV5-1
cdr3_aa: CASSGGTGGRLREQYF
cdr3_nt: TGCGCCAGCAGCGGGGGGACAGGGGGCCGATTGAGGGAGCAGTACTTC

clone_size: -
d_call: TRBD2
j_call: TRBJ2-2
v_call: TRBV7-2
cdr3_aa: CASSLSIVRGRAGELFF
cdr3_nt: TGTGCCAGCAGCTTAAGTATTGTCCGGGGGAGGGCCGGGGAGCTGTTTTTT

clone_size: few
d_call: -
j_call: TRBJ1-5
v_call: TRBV28
cdr3_aa: CASSGGPQPQHF
cdr3_nt: TGTGCCAGTTCGGGGGGGCCTCAGCCTCAGCATTTT

clone_size: -
d_call: -
j_call: TRBJ1-2
v_call: TRBV4-1
cdr3_aa: CASSQVGGDGYTF
cdr3_nt: TGCGCCAGCAGCCAAGTCGGAGGGGATGGCTACACCTTC

clone_size: -
d_call: -
j_call: TRBJ1-1
v_call: TRBV29-1
cdr3_aa: CSALRGGTEAFF
cdr3_nt: TGCAGCGCCCTTAGGGGGGGCACTGAAGCTTTCTTT

clone_size: -
d_call: -
j_call: TRBJ2-7
v_call: TRBV5-1
cdr3_aa: CASGATSASYEQYF
cdr3_nt: TGCGCCAGCGGGGCGACAAGCGCATCCTACGAGCAGTACTTC

clone_size: -
d_call: TRBD1
j_call: TRBJ1-5
v_call: TRBV30
cdr3_aa: CVWGQGTNQPQHF
cdr3_nt: TGTGTCTGGGGACAGGGAACCAATCAGCCCCAGCATTTT

clone_size: -
d_call: TRBD1
j_call: TRBJ1-2
v_call: TRBV5-1
cdr3_aa: CASSFAGQVNYGYTF
cdr3_nt: TGCGCCAGCAGCTTTGCGGGACAGGTTAACTATGGCTACACCTTC

clone_size: -
d_call: -
j_call: TRBJ1-2
v_call: TRBV27
cdr3_aa: CASSLKATGIYGYTF
cdr3_nt: TGTGCCAGCAGTTTAAAGGCCACAGGGATCTATGGCTACACCTTC

clone_size: -
d_call: TRBD1
j_call: TRBJ1-6
v_call: TRBV27
cdr3_aa: CASRTGIGSPLHF
cdr3_nt: TGTGCCAGCAGGACAGGGATAGGATCACCCCTCCACTTT

clone_size: -
d_call: TRBD1
j_call: TRBJ1-5
v_call: TRBV28
cdr3_aa: CASSVWDRGTKPQHF
cdr3_nt: TGTGCCAGCAGTGTATGGGACAGGGGGACAAAGCCCCAGCATTTT

clone_size: -
d_call: TRBD1
j_call: TRBJ1-5
v_call: TRBV6-6
cdr3_aa: CASNSGTGASNQPQHF
cdr3_nt: TGTGCCAGCAATTCCGGGACAGGGGCTTCTAATCAGCCCCAGCATTTT

clone_size: once
d_call: TRBD1
j_call: TRBJ1-2
v_call: TRBV27
cdr3_aa: CASSSITGTVNYGYTF
cdr3_nt: TGTGCCAGCAGTTCTATAACCGGGACAGTCAACTATGGCTACACCTTC

clone_size: -
d_call: -
j_call: TRBJ1-5
v_call: TRBV5-1
cdr3_aa: CASSPEGNQPQHF
cdr3_nt: TGCGCCAGCAGCCCCGAGGGCAATCAGCCCCAGCATTTT

clone_size: -
d_call: -
j_call: TRBJ1-6
v_call: TRBV11-2
cdr3_aa: CASSLADSSYNSPLHF
cdr3_nt: TGTGCCAGCAGTTTAGCGGACAGCTCCTATAATTCACCCCTCCACTTT

clone_size: -
d_call: -
j_call: TRBJ1-5
v_call: TRBV19
cdr3_aa: CASSTPYRVSGQPQHF
cdr3_nt: TGTGCCAGTAGTACCCCCTACAGGGTGTCGGGTCAGCCCCAGCATTTT

clone_size: -
d_call: -
j_call: TRBJ1-1
v_call: TRBV15
cdr3_aa: CATSRISEGFEAFF
cdr3_nt: TGTGCCACCAGCAGAATTTCCGAGGGTTTTGAAGCTTTCTTT

clone_size: -
d_call: -
j_call: TRBJ1-4
v_call: TRBV11-2
cdr3_aa: CASSLGGTEKLFF
cdr3_nt: TGTGCCAGCAGCTTAGGGGGCACGGAAAAACTGTTTTTT

clone_size: -
d_call: -
j_call: TRBJ2-2
v_call: TRBV15
cdr3_aa: CATSRAGWVTGELFF
cdr3_nt: TGTGCCACCAGCAGAGCGGGTTGGGTCACCGGGGAGCTGTTTTTT

clone_size: -
d_call: -
j_call: TRBJ2-2
v_call: TRBV28
cdr3_aa: CASSLRTGSTGELFF
cdr3_nt: TGTGCCAGCAGTTTACGAACAGGGAGCACCGGGGAGCTGTTTTTT

clone_size: -
d_call: -
j_call: TRBJ1-5
v_call: TRBV19
cdr3_aa: CASSIDDSASNQPQHF
cdr3_nt: TGTGCCAGTAGTATAGATGACTCCGCGAGCAATCAGCCCCAGCATTTT

clone_size: few
d_call: -
j_call: TRBJ1-6
v_call: TRBV12-3/TRBV12-4
cdr3_aa: CASSAIPNSPLHF
cdr3_nt: TGTGCCAGCAGCGCGATCCCGAATTCACCCCTCCACTTT

clone_size: few
d_call: TRBD1
j_call: TRBJ1-5
v_call: TRBV6-5
cdr3_aa: CASSNTGQLNQPQHF
cdr3_nt: TGTGCCAGCAGCAATACGGGACAGTTGAATCAGCCCCAGCATTTT

clone_size: -
d_call: -
j_call: TRBJ1-2
v_call: TRBV9
cdr3_aa: CASSAEGFYGYTF
cdr3_nt: TGTGCCAGCAGCGCCGAGGGCTTCTATGGCTACACCTTC

clone_size: -
d_call: -
j_call: TRBJ1-2
v_call: TRBV6-2/TRBV6-3
cdr3_aa: CASSYNGGNGYTF
cdr3_nt: TGTGCCAGCAGTTACAACGGGGGAAATGGCTACACCTTC

clone_size: -
d_call: -
j_call: TRBJ1-1
v_call: TRBV15
cdr3_aa: CATSKRQANTEAFF
cdr3_nt: TGTGCCACCAGCAAAAGACAGGCCAACACTGAAGCTTTCTTT

clone_size: -
d_call: -
j_call: TRBJ1-2
v_call: TRBV2
cdr3_aa: CASSWEYGYTF
cdr3_nt: TGTGCCAGCAGTTGGGAGTATGGCTACACCTTC

clone_size: -
d_call: -
j_call: TRBJ1-4
v_call: TRBV25-1
cdr3_aa: CASSDHTAKLFF
cdr3_nt: TGTGCCAGCAGTGACCACACAGCCAAACTGTTTTTT

clone_size: few
d_call: TRBD1
j_call: TRBJ1-1
v_call: TRBV7-2
cdr3_aa: CASSSRTGGMNTEAFF
cdr3_nt: TGTGCCAGCAGCTCAAGGACAGGGGGTATGAACACTGAAGCTTTCTTT

clone_size: few
d_call: -
j_call: TRBJ1-2
v_call: TRBV6-5
cdr3_aa: CASSQDSGYGYTF
cdr3_nt: TGTGCCAGCAGCCAGGACAGCGGCTATGGCTACACCTTC

clone_size: -
d_call: -
j_call: TRBJ2-1
v_call: TRBV5-1
cdr3_aa: CASSIDGVGNEQFF
cdr3_nt: TGCGCCAGCAGCATTGACGGGGTAGGCAATGAGCAGTTCTTC

clone_size: -
d_call: TRBD1
j_call: TRBJ1-2
v_call: TRBV10-3
cdr3_aa: CAISAGQGYYGYTF
cdr3_nt: TGTGCCATCAGTGCAGGACAGGGTTACTATGGCTACACCTTC